The clone carrying this TCR beta chain occurred a few times. The antigen remains undetermined. The data are from a study of T-cell reconstitution after alpha-beta-depleted transplantation in children. Study observations and caveats: Reports say that about two months after transplant, the alpha-beta T cells came out of several hundred graft clones that had expanded.

CDR1 is SGHAT, CDR2 FQNNGV, per germline. The CDR3 spans 13 residues. Deletions cut 0 bases from V and 10 bases from J, with 13 bases between. Unique molecular identifiers featured in how the TCRbeta library was prepared. TCRdb reprocessed the PCR reads with MiXCR, giving one entry per CDR3 protein. The sample contains 900,000 or so distinct CDR3 sequences, around 17% of which appear only once. The sequence came from a male patient younger than 18 who had a stem cell transplant for acute lymphoblastic leukemia, so the T cells may come from the graft donor. Sequenced material: PBMCs, mostly from graft donor cells, taken 360 days after TCRalphabeta/CD19-depleted stem cell transplant. The chain has TRBV11-2 and TRBJ2-7; D remains ambiguous. CDR3 in DNA: TGTGCCAGCAGCTTAGAGGGTCTGCTCGAACAGTACTTC. This sequence encodes CASSLEGLLEQYF.